Here is one T cell receptor beta chain with its context. The antigen is not known. The sample originates from a study of CD8 T cells in Susac syndrome. Study at large: Within the sequenced Susac syndrome patient group, five or six exhibited active disease and roughly 8 were in remission. Study outcomes and limitations: In total CD8+ repertoires, more than 15 Susac-specific public clones were found, and four to six in CD8+ TEMRA repertoires.

Reverse transcription of 0.5 to 1 ug RNA was performed with random hexamers. MiXCR was run by TCRdb on the immunoSEQ multiplex PCR reads, yielding one entry per CDR3 protein. The repertoire holds 130,000 or so distinct CDR3 sequences, with roughly 94% as singletons. Germline lookup yields CDR1 SGHDT and CDR2 YYEEEE. This CDR3 is 17 amino acids long. The ends were cut back, 3 bases at V and 0 bases at J, with 16 bases in the middle. The sequence was obtained from a human donor with Susac syndrome. The sequencing sample was made of CD8+ T cells from PBMCs. This chain connects TRBV5-6 to TRBJ2-4; perhaps D is TRBD1 or TRBD2 (5 bases each). CDR3 amino acids: CASSSHGGFLAKNIQYF. The CDR3 region has the DNA TGTGCCAGCAGCTCCCATGGGGGTTTTCTAGCCAAAAACATTCAGTACTTC.